The clone carrying this T cell receptor (beta chain) appeared a single time. The Seattle patients, enrolled during active infection, were followed longitudinally. V gave up 8 bases and J gave up 1 base; unmatched junction bases: 15. The CDR3 has 17 amino acids. Germline values: CDR1 SEHNR, CDR2 FQNEAQ (reference sequence). The sample is drawn from a study of blood T cell repertoires in COVID-19. The wider study: Samples representing acute and convalescent COVID-19 were sourced from the United States, Italy and Spain. In each case, the material was cDNA or gDNA derived from T cells, B-cell-depleted T cells, or PBMCs.

In the original processing: Using reference gene primer amplification, nucleated cell counts were estimated. Repertoires were generated with immunoSEQ multiplex PCR, while TCRdb's copy carries only in-frame clones and drops some. V and J calls and clone size are as listed in that table; D and trimming were resolved from the DNA. The data show 300,000 to 350,000 clones, almost 90% seen once. Sequencing input: peripheral blood. The TCR originated in an older woman with COVID-19, enrolled during active disease. The rearrangement links TRBV7-9 to TRBJ1-1; 8 bases line up with TRBD1. CDR3 sequence: CASEEGFRTGTNTEAFF. As DNA, the CDR3 is TGTGCCAGCGAGGAGGGCTTTCGGACAGGGACGAACACTGAAGCTTTCTTT.